The following is a TCR beta chain sequence with its context. As yet, its antigen is unknown. TCR beta CDR3 regions were amplified from RNA. HTBI primers were the set used in a first-round RT-PCR of the TCR CDR3. MiXCR, run by TCRdb on the multiplex PCR reads, gives a single entry per CDR3 protein. The profile covers roughly 400,000 distinct CDR3 sequences, with approximately 25% appearing a single time and around four fifths taken by the ten largest. The V gene end was trimmed by 8 bases and the J gene end by 5 bases; junction bases not matched to a gene: 10. The CDR3 runs to 16 residues. CDR1 MNHNS and CDR2 SASEGT come from the germline V gene. This record belongs to a study of T cells in Graves' hyperthyroidism and ophthalmopathy. Study conclusions and caveats: Ophthalmopathy stood apart from stable hyperthyroidism in a 13 V-J model. Most thyroid clonotypes expanded above 0.001 were also detected in blood.

Specimen: blood. The sequence derives from a man in his fifties or sixties with Graves' hyperthyroidism. The chain uses TRBV6-1 and TRBJ2-2, with 11 bases identical to TRBD2. The CDR3 DNA reads TGTGCCAGCGGCGACCTAGCGGGAGGTAGTACCGGGGAGCTGTTTTTT. Its protein is CASGDLAGGSTGELFF.